This entry describes one T cell receptor beta chain. These data come from a study of T cell responses to AZD1222 COVID-19 vaccine. Using immunoSEQ multiplex PCR, the repertoire was profiled, and TCRdb retains in-frame clones only, with some absent. The sample lists tens of thousands of clones; 70% to 90% were seen once. Trimming took off 5 bases at V and 6 bases at J, with 16 bases between the two ends. The CDR3 totals 13 residues. CDR1 is SQVTM and CDR2 is ANQGSEA in the germline V gene. The sequence was collected from an adult in good health. The chain links TRBV29-1 to TRBJ1-1; possibly TRBD1 for D (5 bases). The starting material was peripheral blood, obtained on day 0 of MenACWY control vaccination. The CDR3 sequence: CSVYGAGSAEAFF. The CDR3 bases are TGCAGCGTTTATGGGGCAGGGAGCGCTGAAGCTTTCTTT.